This is a list of T cell receptor beta chains from one sample in a study of regulatory T cells in long-lasting Graves disease. TCRdb recomputed calls from the multiplex PCR reads with MiXCR, one row per CDR3 protein. Among about 460,000 distinct CDR3 sequences listed, 11% to 15% were seen once. These data were likewise used in another study, on T cells in Graves' hyperthyroidism and ophthalmopathy.

The material sequenced was peripheral blood mononuclear cells (PBMCs), taken at new diagnosis, from a patient treated with antithyroid drugs. The receptor source for this set is a woman between 50 and 59 years old with Graves disease. Both conserved end residues are part of each CDR3. The order of the fields is clone size, V gene, J gene, D gene, CDR3 protein, CDR3 DNA. D genes are given only for firm matches. Only part of the rows carry a size: once, few, many, or a class if the clone is expanded.

size: few
V: TRBV19
J: TRBJ2-3
D: NA
CDR3: CASSRDPGHHTQYF
DNA: TGTGCCAGTAGCCGGGATCCGGGACACCATACGCAGTATTTT

size: NA
V: TRBV4-1
J: TRBJ2-1
D: TRBD2
CDR3: CASSQGWTLSGSPNNEQFF
DNA: TGCGCCAGCAGCCAGGGATGGACCCTCAGCGGGAGTCCCAACAATGAGCAGTTCTTC

size: many
V: TRBV5-1
J: TRBJ2-3
D: NA
CDR3: CASSLLKPGSTDTQYF
DNA: TGCGCCAGCAGCTTGCTGAAGCCTGGGAGCACAGATACGCAGTATTTT

size: few
V: TRBV11-3
J: TRBJ2-2
D: NA
CDR3: CASSKRPGAGELFF
DNA: TGTGCCAGCAGCAAAAGGCCAGGGGCCGGGGAGCTGTTTTTT

size: few
V: TRBV9
J: TRBJ1-1
D: NA
CDR3: CASSPTPKFEAFF
DNA: TGTGCCAGCAGCCCAACCCCAAAGTTTGAAGCTTTCTTT

size: many
V: TRBV5-1
J: TRBJ1-1
D: NA
CDR3: CASSDETGGNTEAFF
DNA: TGCGCCAGCAGCGATGAGACTGGGGGAAACACTGAAGCTTTCTTT

size: many
V: TRBV6-1
J: TRBJ2-1
D: TRBD2
CDR3: CASTPRGLAGDVEQFF
DNA: TGTGCCAGCACCCCAAGGGGACTAGCGGGAGATGTGGAGCAGTTCTTC

size: few
V: TRBV6-5
J: TRBJ1-3
D: NA
CDR3: CASSYRLALITGNTIYF
DNA: TGTGCCAGCAGTTACCGACTCGCCTTAATTACTGGAAACACCATATATTTT

size: few
V: TRBV5-1
J: TRBJ2-1
D: NA
CDR3: CASSWDTGFSEQFF
DNA: TGCGCCAGCAGCTGGGACACTGGTTTTAGTGAGCAGTTCTTC

size: many
V: TRBV5-1
J: TRBJ1-3
D: TRBD1
CDR3: CASSAGTAGNTIYF
DNA: TGCGCCAGCAGCGCCGGGACAGCTGGAAACACCATATATTTT

size: many
V: TRBV28
J: TRBJ2-7
D: TRBD2
CDR3: CASSPHGGGNEQYF
DNA: TGTGCCAGCAGCCCCCACGGGGGGGGGAACGAGCAGTACTTC

size: many
V: TRBV27
J: TRBJ2-1
D: NA
CDR3: CASSLSGSGAYNEQFF
DNA: TGTGCCAGCAGTTTATCGGGGAGCGGAGCGTACAATGAGCAGTTCTTC

size: NA
V: TRBV18
J: TRBJ2-1
D: NA
CDR3: CASSSPGLSNEQFF
DNA: TGTGCCAGCTCATCTCCGGGACTTTCGAATGAGCAGTTCTTC

size: many
V: TRBV11-2
J: TRBJ2-7
D: NA
CDR3: CASSLGPTSSYEQYF
DNA: TGTGCCAGCAGCTTGGGGCCGACTAGCTCCTACGAGCAGTACTTC

size: many
V: TRBV2
J: TRBJ2-1
D: TRBD2
CDR3: CASSEGGLAGYNEQFF
DNA: TGTGCCAGCAGTGAAGGGGGACTAGCGGGGTACAATGAGCAGTTCTTC

size: many
V: TRBV3-1
J: TRBJ2-7
D: NA
CDR3: CASSQDYEQYF
DNA: TGTGCCAGCAGCCAGGACTACGAGCAGTACTTC

size: NA
V: TRBV9
J: TRBJ2-7
D: NA
CDR3: CASSPPGTPYQYEQYF
DNA: TGTGCCAGCAGTCCCCCAGGGACCCCTTATCAATACGAGCAGTACTTC

size: many
V: TRBV2
J: TRBJ2-7
D: NA
CDR3: CASSEGIRSYEQYF
DNA: TGTGCCAGCAGTGAGGGGATCAGGTCCTACGAGCAGTACTTC

size: few
V: TRBV6-1
J: TRBJ1-5
D: NA
CDR3: CASSLPVSNQPQHF
DNA: TGTGCCAGCAGTCTCCCGGTTAGCAATCAGCCCCAGCATTTT

size: many
V: TRBV12-3/TRBV12-4
J: TRBJ1-5
D: TRBD1
CDR3: CASSFFLWTGKHQPQHF
DNA: TGTGCCAGCAGTTTTTTCTTGTGGACAGGGAAACATCAGCCCCAGCATTTT

size: NA
V: TRBV15
J: TRBJ2-7
D: NA
CDR3: CATSISGREQYF
DNA: TGTGCCACCAGCATTTCTGGTCGCGAGCAGTACTTC

size: many
V: TRBV29-1
J: TRBJ2-3
D: TRBD2
CDR3: CSAEELSGLAGTDTQYF
DNA: TGCAGCGCCGAAGAGCTTTCCGGACTAGCGGGTACCGATACGCAGTATTTT

size: many
V: TRBV5-1
J: TRBJ2-1
D: TRBD1
CDR3: CASHNLGQGGTEQFF
DNA: TGCGCCAGCCACAACCTCGGACAGGGGGGGACTGAGCAGTTCTTC

size: NA
V: TRBV19
J: TRBJ1-5
D: TRBD1
CDR3: CASRPRTGEGQPQHF
DNA: TGTGCCAGTAGACCACGGACAGGGGAGGGGCAGCCCCAGCATTTT

size: few
V: TRBV18
J: TRBJ1-5
D: NA
CDR3: CASSTSGPPNQPQHF
DNA: TGTGCCAGCTCAACCAGCGGGCCGCCAAATCAGCCCCAGCATTTT

size: many
V: TRBV6-5
J: TRBJ2-7
D: NA
CDR3: CASSSVGGYEQYF
DNA: TGTGCCAGCAGTTCGGTAGGGGGCTACGAGCAGTACTTC

size: few
V: TRBV25-1
J: TRBJ1-2
D: NA
CDR3: CASSEPTGRPGDGYTF
DNA: TGTGCCAGCAGTGAACCCACAGGCAGGCCGGGGGATGGCTACACCTTC

size: few
V: TRBV5-1
J: TRBJ2-1
D: NA
CDR3: CASSLSPGQPNNEQFF
DNA: TGCGCCAGCAGCTTGAGCCCCGGACAGCCAAACAATGAGCAGTTCTTC

size: many
V: TRBV6-1
J: TRBJ1-5
D: NA
CDR3: CASSRENSNQPQHF
DNA: TGTGCCAGCAGCAGGGAGAATAGCAATCAGCCCCAGCATTTT

size: few
V: TRBV6-5
J: TRBJ2-7
D: NA
CDR3: CASSYSPNCLSSYEQYF
DNA: TGTGCCAGCAGTTACTCTCCCAACTGCCTCAGCTCCTACGAGCAGTACTTC

size: many
V: TRBV29-1
J: TRBJ1-1
D: NA
CDR3: CSVADRTNTEAFF
DNA: TGCAGCGTTGCCGATAGAACGAACACTGAAGCTTTCTTT

size: NA
V: TRBV2
J: TRBJ2-6
D: NA
CDR3: CASSAGTSGANVLTF
DNA: TGTGCCAGCAGTGCCGGAACCTCTGGGGCCAACGTCCTGACTTTC

size: NA
V: TRBV10-3
J: TRBJ1-6
D: NA
CDR3: CAISDDSSYNSPLHF
DNA: TGTGCCATCAGCGATGACAGCTCCTATAATTCACCCCTCCACTTT

size: NA
V: TRBV12-3/TRBV12-4
J: TRBJ1-1
D: NA
CDR3: CASSTVQAFF
DNA: TGTGCCAGCTCGACGGTCCAAGCTTTCTTT

size: many
V: TRBV18
J: TRBJ1-4
D: NA
CDR3: CASSRGNEKLFF
DNA: TGTGCCAGCAGCCGGGGTAATGAAAAACTGTTTTTT

size: NA
V: TRBV27
J: TRBJ2-7
D: TRBD2
CDR3: CASSRTSGFSYEQYF
DNA: TGTGCCAGCAGCCGGACTAGCGGGTTCTCCTACGAGCAGTACTTC

size: many
V: TRBV19
J: TRBJ2-7
D: NA
CDR3: CASSGAQGVYEQYF
DNA: TGTGCCAGTAGCGGAGCCCAAGGAGTCTACGAGCAGTACTTC

size: few
V: TRBV6-1
J: TRBJ2-4
D: NA
CDR3: CASNPGPSDQNIQYF
DNA: TGTGCCAGCAACCCCGGTCCCTCAGATCAAAACATTCAGTACTTC

size: many
V: TRBV7-2
J: TRBJ1-1
D: NA
CDR3: CASSLGQSTEAFF
DNA: TGTGCCAGCAGCTTAGGACAGTCCACTGAAGCTTTCTTT

size: NA
V: TRBV27
J: TRBJ2-7
D: NA
CDR3: CASSLPLPRTDPYEQYF
DNA: TGTGCCAGCAGTTTACCACTACCTAGGACCGACCCCTACGAGCAGTACTTC

size: many
V: TRBV6-6
J: TRBJ2-7
D: TRBD2
CDR3: CASSYSRLAGYSYEQYF
DNA: TGTGCCAGCAGTTACTCGCGGCTAGCGGGTTACTCCTACGAGCAGTACTTC

size: few
V: TRBV4-1
J: TRBJ2-2
D: TRBD1
CDR3: CASSGDRGPTGELFF
DNA: TGCGCCAGCAGCGGGGACAGGGGGCCTACCGGGGAGCTGTTTTTT

size: many
V: TRBV24-1
J: TRBJ2-5
D: NA
CDR3: CATSDLPKNYRETQYF
DNA: TGTGCCACCAGTGATTTGCCCAAGAACTACAGGGAGACCCAGTACTTC

size: NA
V: TRBV3-1
J: TRBJ2-5
D: TRBD1
CDR3: CASSRQGAGEETQYF
DNA: TGTGCCAGCAGCCGACAGGGGGCGGGGGAAGAGACCCAGTACTTC

size: NA
V: TRBV5-4
J: TRBJ2-3
D: TRBD2
CDR3: CASSLARGRGGTDTQYF
DNA: TGTGCCAGCAGCTTGGCCAGGGGTCGGGGGGGGACAGATACGCAGTATTTT

size: few
V: TRBV20-1
J: TRBJ1-1
D: NA
CDR3: CSARASGLGFWRTNGAFF
DNA: TGCAGTGCTAGAGCATCAGGGTTAGGGTTTTGGCGGACTAACGGAGCTTTCTTT

size: NA
V: TRBV12-3/TRBV12-4
J: TRBJ2-2
D: TRBD2
CDR3: CASSFSGLAGGNTGELFF
DNA: TGTGCCAGCAGTTTCTCGGGACTAGCGGGAGGGAACACCGGGGAGCTGTTTTTT

size: many
V: TRBV11-2
J: TRBJ1-2
D: NA
CDR3: CASSLAPGPNYGYTF
DNA: TGTGCCAGCAGCTTAGCCCCAGGTCCTAACTATGGCTACACCTTC

size: NA
V: TRBV5-1
J: TRBJ1-6
D: TRBD1
CDR3: CASSLTGIGYSPLHF
DNA: TGCGCCAGCAGCCTGACAGGGATTGGATATTCACCCCTCCACTTT

size: many
V: TRBV2
J: TRBJ1-1
D: TRBD1
CDR3: CASSEALGAGGNTEAFF
DNA: TGTGCCAGCAGTGAAGCGCTCGGGGCAGGGGGAAACACTGAAGCTTTCTTT